This record looks at one T cell receptor (beta chain) sequence and its context. Its antigen is as yet unknown. The assay was immunoSEQ multiplex PCR, and TCRdb's table has in-frame clones only and misses some. The sample carries about 360,000 clones, 86% recorded once. The sample is drawn from a study of cytomegalovirus exposure and HLA in healthy donors. The wider study: A later analysis reported the 120 validation repertoires used the same platform as the approximately 660 first-cohort repertoires. Study-level results: Most TCR sequences were seen very rarely across donors, but some public TCRs occurred in many.

The CDR3 consists of 13 residues. CDR1 SGHTA and CDR2 FQGNSA come from the germline V gene. Trimming took off 8 bases at V and 1 base at J, with 8 bases between the two ends. Sequenced material: PBMCs. The chain has TRBV7-2 and TRBJ2-2; a possible D gene is TRBD1 (6 bases). The receptor's source is a woman between 18 and 29 years old in good health and CMV-seronegative. As DNA, the CDR3 is TGTGCCAGCGTCAGGGGGAACACCGGGGAGCTGTTTTTT. Its translation is CASVRGNTGELFF. The full variable domain, in which reference TRBV7-2 and TRBJ2-2 provide the parts outside the CDR3, is GAGVSQSPSNKVTEKGKDVELRCDPISGHTALYWYRQSLGQGLEFLIYFQGNSAPDKSGLPSDRFSAERTGGSVSTLTIQRTQQEDSAVYLCASVRGNTGELFFGEGSRLTVL.